This T cell receptor (beta chain) emerged from a study of cytomegalovirus exposure and HLA in healthy donors (dated by TCRdb to about 2017). About the study as a whole: An earlier analysis of 587 of the donors reported approximately 280 Gb of sequence data and about 120 million unique TCR beta sequences obtained from some 200 million T cells. An early release covering roughly 640 HLA-typed donors comprised about 300 gigabases of sequencing data and 85 million or so unique TCR sequences. Among the approximately 430 genotyped donors, 81% belonged to the genetic ancestry cluster associated with self-reported Caucasian donors. The study aimed to test whether cataloging public T cell receptors could reveal signatures of past pathogen exposure. The study used immunosequencing to profile the T cell repertoires of approximately 630 subjects and linked those repertoires to cytomegalovirus serostatus. In addition to the first cohort of approximately 650 subjects, a separate validation cohort of 130 or so different subjects was used. To predict cytomegalovirus infection status, the study brought together high-throughput TCR immunosequencing, statistical association of individual TCRs with disease status, and machine learning. To study patterns of TCR occurrence, a later analysis re-analyzed previously published TCR beta repertoires from more than 550 donors and added high-resolution HLA genotyping. Rather than drawing on any new phenotypic data, the later analysis identified candidate immune exposures from TCR beta sequences and the way those sequences occurred across donors. In an earlier analysis of around 540 of the donors, high-throughput TCR beta sequencing was used to judge whether each TCR beta V gene segment behaved as functional or pseudogenic. Donor age, sex, ethnicity and CMV serostatus were compiled alongside the repertoire data. Genome-wide SNP genotypes for about 65% of the 666 donors were used in a later genetic analysis, which treated that subset as a discovery cohort. All discovery cohort repertoires had been generated on a single sequencing platform. Both class I and class II loci were covered by HLA typing, at four-digit resolution. Typing coverage differed by locus: A, B, C, DRB1 and DQB1 were typed in about 620-630 donors, DQA1 in approximately 520, DPA1 in approximately 600, and DPB1 in approximately 450. Four or five DR-DQ haplotypes were handled as single units for association and clustering because linkage in the cohort was strong. Among 300 to 450 genotyped donors of the cohort, an average of around 240,000 unique TCR beta nucleotide sequences were sequenced per donor, around 20% of them non-productive. Overall study outcomes, separate from this receptor: An association between a missense DCLRE1C variant and V-gene and J-gene trimming of TCR beta chains was found in a later genetic analysis and replicated in an independent cohort. CMV serostatus was the only immune exposure information available for the cohort. Correlated functional status among segregating V segments might reflect linkage disequilibrium, but an unknown experimental factor could not be ruled out. An earlier analysis of approximately 600 of the donors showed that most TCR beta V segments appeared in productive rearrangements either about 90% or about 30% of the time, which broadly matched IMGT annotations. In a later analysis, HLA-associated TCR beta chains showed more clonal expansion and lower generation probabilities than non-associated chains that were equally common. A cluster of highly shared sequence variants was judged likely to be a technical artifact of the sequencing pipeline. The study listed 150 to 200 TCR beta chains as associated with cytomegalovirus. The authors suggested that the approach could potentially be generalized to other disease states and immunological phenotypes. Sequencing depth was assumed to be roughly uniform across donors in the presence/absence analyses, though that assumption may not hold. Only TCR beta chains were sequenced in this cohort, and the absence of alpha or paired-chain data limited detectable features. While some public TCRs were present in many individuals, most TCR sequences turned up only very rarely across donors. In a later analysis, TCR association rates were found to vary across HLA loci, with the most associated TCRs seen for DRB1 alleles and the fewest for HLA-C alleles. Most CMV-associated TCR beta chains appeared to be HLA-restricted in a later analysis, and the HLA associations seemed to be driven largely by CMV exposure. At a false discovery rate of 0.05, a later analysis linked about 17,000 TCR beta sequences to specific HLA alleles. Because HLA typing was unavailable for some donors at each locus, only the typed subset was used in association tests. A further reported finding was that TCR beta sequences accurately predicted the HLA-A and HLA-B alleles for most subjects in the first cohort. In vitro tests confirmed that a few of the cytomegalovirus-associated TCR beta chains recognize cytomegalovirus antigens. In a later genetic analysis, fewer N-insertions in productive TCRs were reported among donors in an Asian-associated ancestry cluster than the roughly 700-donor mean. Strong co-occurrence of HLA alleles, especially DR and DQ, made assigning TCR associations to individual alleles difficult. According to a later analysis, parvovirus B19, influenza, CMV and Epstein-Barr virus appeared linked to several top co-occurrence clusters. Because counts were too low, more than 15 rarely observed V segments, including chromosome 9 orphons, were excluded from the earlier analysis of under 650 of the donors. Cytomegalovirus status was reported to be diagnosed by the classifier with high specificity and sensitivity in both the original and validation cohorts.

The cohort comprised fewer than 700 healthy bone marrow donors. At the time of sampling, all cohort members were nominally healthy, though unrecorded immune exposures were likely present. The donor was CMV seronegative and was included in the group of a few hundred seronegative cohort members. A peripheral blood sample was provided by each donor, and peripheral blood mononuclear cells were used for TCR beta sequencing. The Qiagen DNeasy Blood Extraction Kit was used to extract genomic DNA from the blood cell samples. Library preparation used the immunoSEQ multiplex PCR assay. For the multiplex PCR, a mixture combining 60 forward primers for TCR Vbeta segments and 13 reverse primers for TCR Jbeta segments was used. Amplification of the CDR3 region of rearranged TCR beta genes was performed with a multiplex PCR assay on genomic DNA. The Illumina HiSeq System was used to sequence the amplified TCR beta libraries as 87-base-pair reads. On the study's bioinformatics: A later analysis tallied about 77 million unique TCR beta chains across the 700 or so repertoires, and about 12 million of those chains were shared by two or more donors. Raw reads were error-corrected and collapsed into unique sequences with a nearest-neighbor algorithm that merged closely related sequences to remove PCR and sequencing errors. CDR3 sequences were aligned to IMGT reference sequences to assign V, D and J gene segments. Each retained sequence needed at least a six-nucleotide match to both a V gene segment and a J gene segment. A rearrangement counted as productive if the CDR3 had no stop codons and remained in frame with V and J, and every other rearrangement counted as non-productive. CDR3 was defined according to IMGT convention as the region running from the second conserved V-encoded cysteine to the conserved J-encoded phenylalanine. The earlier analysis of 587 of the donors excluded sequences that lacked an unambiguous match to a single V gene segment. An earlier analysis of several hundred of the donors classified V segments as functional when productive rearrangements were above 56.7% and as segregating when the standard deviation between donors was above 5%. A statistical classification framework was built for diagnosing cytomegalovirus status from the catalog of TCR beta chain sequences. A later analysis assigned V and J genes by comparing TCR nucleotide sequences with IMGT/GENE-DB human TR gene sequences. The TCRdist pipeline was used in a later analysis to assign CDR3 sequences and most-parsimonious VDJ recombination scenarios. In a later analysis, every TCR beta chain was defined by the combination of its CDR3 amino acid sequence and its V-gene family, and reads without a unique V-gene family were dropped. In a later analysis, nearly 600 highly shared, low-generation-probability nucleotide sequences were removed to address suspected cross-contamination and a sequencing artifact. For each public chain, a later analysis derived a clonal expansion index from normalized ranks of inferred template counts within each repertoire. In a later analysis, generation probabilities were computed with a VDJ recombination model fitted to out-of-frame rearrangements, and the resulting probabilities were checked against IGoR. A later analysis scored TCR-TCR, TCR-HLA and TCR-CMV co-occurrence with hypergeometric tests, applying a repertoire-size bias correction to TCR pairs. A later analysis estimated false discovery rates by permuting HLA or CMV assignments 20 times. In a later analysis, co-occurring TCRs were grouped using DBSCAN, and TCRdist sequence similarity was added for clustering within HLA-allele-positive subsets. Repertoires with fewer than 30,000 or more than 120,000 public chains were left out of co-occurrence clustering, as were roughly five repertoires with anomalous nucleotide sharing. This is the immuneACCESS table as TCRdb keeps it, with only in-frame sequences that have V and J called. A part of the clones is gone; compared with another copy, unresolved V genes explain less than half, and the rest is unexplained. V, J and clone size are taken as reported in that table, and D and trimming were inferred from the DNA itself. The sample includes under 200,000 clones, with about 80% observed a single time. Roughly 4.7% of the sample is in the top ten clones.

For this clone: There is no known antigen for this receptor. Within one base of it there is no much larger clone, and no base qualities were kept.

This TCR derives from a man aged 25-45 years in good health and CMV-seronegative. Sequences were obtained from PBMCs.

CDR3 region: CATSRDKASGQNIQYF. The DNA sequence is TGTGCCACCAGCAGAGATAAGGCTAGCGGACAAAACATTCAGTACTTC. The chain links TRBV15 with TRBJ2-4; TRBD2 fits 7 bases in the junction. The CDR3, from cysteine to phenylalanine, totals 16 residues. CDR3 DNA only is kept here, 48 bases in frame from base 1. V is pruned by 0 bases and J by 5 bases, leaving 7 bases of the junction without a gene match. Taken from the germline V gene (reference sequence), the CDR1 and CDR2 loops are LNHNV and YYDKDF.